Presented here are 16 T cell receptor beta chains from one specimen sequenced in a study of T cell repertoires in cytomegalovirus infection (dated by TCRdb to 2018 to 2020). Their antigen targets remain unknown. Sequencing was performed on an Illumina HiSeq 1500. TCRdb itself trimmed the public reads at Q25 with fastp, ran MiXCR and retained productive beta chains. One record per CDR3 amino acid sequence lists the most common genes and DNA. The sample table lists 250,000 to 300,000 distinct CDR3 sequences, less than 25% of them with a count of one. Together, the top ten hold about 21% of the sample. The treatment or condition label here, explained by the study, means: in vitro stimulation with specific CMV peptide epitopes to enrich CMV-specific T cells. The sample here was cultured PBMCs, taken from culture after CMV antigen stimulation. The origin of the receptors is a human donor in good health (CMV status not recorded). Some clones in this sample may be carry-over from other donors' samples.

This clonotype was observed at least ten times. For the CDR3, the DNA is TGTGCCAGCAGTTACTCGACCCAAAGCTCCTACAATGAGCAGTTCTTC. It yields the protein CASSYSTQSSYNEQFF. This chain joins TRBV6-2 or TRBV6-3 and TRBJ2-1; the D is unclear. The ends were cut back, 0 bases at V and 0 bases at J, with 9 bases in the middle. This CDR3 is built from 16 residues. Germline-derived CDR1 and CDR2 are MNHEY and SVGEGT.

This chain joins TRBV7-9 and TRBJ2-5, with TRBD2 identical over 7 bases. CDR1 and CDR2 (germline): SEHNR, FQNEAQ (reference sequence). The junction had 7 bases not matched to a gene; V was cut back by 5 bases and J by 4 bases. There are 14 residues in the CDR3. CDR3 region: CASSKTLAGETQYF. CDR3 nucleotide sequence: TGTGCCAGCAGCAAAACATTAGCGGGAGAGACCCAGTACTTC.

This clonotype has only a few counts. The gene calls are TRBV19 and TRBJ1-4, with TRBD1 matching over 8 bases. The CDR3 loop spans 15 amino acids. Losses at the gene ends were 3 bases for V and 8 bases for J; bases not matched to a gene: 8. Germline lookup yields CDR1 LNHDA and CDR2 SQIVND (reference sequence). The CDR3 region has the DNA TGTGCCAGTAGTATTCCTCAGGGGGCCGGGGAAAAACTGTTTTTT. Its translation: CASSIPQGAGEKLFF. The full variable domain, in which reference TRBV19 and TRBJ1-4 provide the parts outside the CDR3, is DGGITQSPKYLFRKEGQNVTLSCEQNLNHDAMYWYRQDPGQGLRLIYYSQIVNDFQKGDIAEGYSVSREKKESFPLTVTSAQKNPTAFYLCASSIPQGAGEKLFFGSGTQLSVL.

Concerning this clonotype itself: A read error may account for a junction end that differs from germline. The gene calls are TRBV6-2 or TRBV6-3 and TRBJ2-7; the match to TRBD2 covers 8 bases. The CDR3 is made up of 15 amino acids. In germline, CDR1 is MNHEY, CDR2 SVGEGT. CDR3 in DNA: TGTGCCAGCAGCCGTTTAGCGGGAACCTCCTACGAGCATTACTTC. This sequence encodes CASSRLAGTSYEHYF.

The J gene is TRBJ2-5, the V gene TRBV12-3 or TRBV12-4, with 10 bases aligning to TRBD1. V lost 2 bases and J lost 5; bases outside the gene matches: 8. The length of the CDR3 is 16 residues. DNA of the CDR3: TGTGCCAGCAGTTTACTCGACAGGGGGCATGGTGAGACCCAGTACTTC. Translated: CASSLLDRGHGETQYF.

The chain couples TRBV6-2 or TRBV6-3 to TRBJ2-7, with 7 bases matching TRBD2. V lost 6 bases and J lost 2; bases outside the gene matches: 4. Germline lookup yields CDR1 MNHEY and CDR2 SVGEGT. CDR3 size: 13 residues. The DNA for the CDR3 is TGTGCCAGCAGCCGACTAGCCCCCTACGAGCAGTACTTC. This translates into CASSRLAPYEQYF.

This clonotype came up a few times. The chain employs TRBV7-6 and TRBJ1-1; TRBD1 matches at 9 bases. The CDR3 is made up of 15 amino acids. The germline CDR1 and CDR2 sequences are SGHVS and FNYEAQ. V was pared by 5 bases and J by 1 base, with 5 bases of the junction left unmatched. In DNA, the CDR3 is TGTGCCAGCAGCGGAAACAGGGGGCAGAACACTGAAGCTTTCTTT. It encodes CASSGNRGQNTEAFF.

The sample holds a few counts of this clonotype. The CDR3 loop is CASSGGGRAGFNEQFF. The CDR3 DNA follows: TGTGCCAGCAGTGGGGGCGGGAGGGCCGGGTTTAATGAGCAGTTCTTC. The rearrangement uses TRBV6-1 and TRBJ2-1, with 9 bases that match TRBD2. The CDR3 totals 16 residues. From germline, CDR1 is MNHNS and CDR2 SASEGT. J gave up 7 bases and V 4 bases, and 11 bases lay outside the gene matches.

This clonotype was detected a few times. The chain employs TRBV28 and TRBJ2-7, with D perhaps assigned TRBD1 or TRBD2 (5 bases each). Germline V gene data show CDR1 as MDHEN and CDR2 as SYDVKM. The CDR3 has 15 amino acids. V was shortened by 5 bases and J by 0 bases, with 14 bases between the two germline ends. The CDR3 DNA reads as TGTGCCAGCAGTGGGACGAGCTGGGGCTCCTACGAGCAGTACTTC. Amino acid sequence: CASSGTSWGSYEQYF.

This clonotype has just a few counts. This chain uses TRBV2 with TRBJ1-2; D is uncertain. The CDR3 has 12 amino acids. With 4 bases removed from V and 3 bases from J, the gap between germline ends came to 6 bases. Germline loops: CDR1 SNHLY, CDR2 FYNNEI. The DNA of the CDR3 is TGTGCCAGCAGTGTAATATACTATGGCTACACCTTC. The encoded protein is CASSVIYYGYTF.

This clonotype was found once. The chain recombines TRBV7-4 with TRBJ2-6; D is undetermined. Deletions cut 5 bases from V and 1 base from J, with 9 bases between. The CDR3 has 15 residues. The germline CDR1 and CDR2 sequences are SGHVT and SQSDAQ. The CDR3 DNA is TGTGCCAGCAGCCCCGCCAATTCTGGGGCCAACGTCCTGACTTTC. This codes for CASSPANSGANVLTF.

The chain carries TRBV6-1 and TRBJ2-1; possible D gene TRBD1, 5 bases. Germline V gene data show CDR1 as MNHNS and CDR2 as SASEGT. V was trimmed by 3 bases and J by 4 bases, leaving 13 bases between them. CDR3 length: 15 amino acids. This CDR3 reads CASSEGWTHYNEQFF. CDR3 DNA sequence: TGTGCCAGCAGTGAGGGTTGGACACATTACAATGAGCAGTTCTTC.

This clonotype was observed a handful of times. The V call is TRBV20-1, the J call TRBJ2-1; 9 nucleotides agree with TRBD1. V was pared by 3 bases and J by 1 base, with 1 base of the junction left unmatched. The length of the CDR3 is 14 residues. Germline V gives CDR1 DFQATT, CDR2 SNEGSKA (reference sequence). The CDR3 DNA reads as TGCAGTGCTAGGGGACAGGGATCCTACAATGAGCAGTTCTTC. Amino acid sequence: CSARGQGSYNEQFF.

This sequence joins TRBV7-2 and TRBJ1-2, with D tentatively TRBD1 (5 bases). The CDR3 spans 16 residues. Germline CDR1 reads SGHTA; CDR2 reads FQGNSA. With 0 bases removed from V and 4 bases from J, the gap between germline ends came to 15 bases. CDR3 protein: CASSLAVTVFSYGYTF. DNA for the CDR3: TGTGCCAGCAGCTTAGCGGTGACAGTATTCAGCTATGGCTACACCTTC.

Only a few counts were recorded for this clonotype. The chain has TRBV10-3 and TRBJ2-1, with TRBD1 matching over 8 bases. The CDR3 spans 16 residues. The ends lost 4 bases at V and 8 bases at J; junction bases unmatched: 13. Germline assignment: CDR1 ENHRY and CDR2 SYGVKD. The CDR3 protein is CAISGRTGIGNYEQFF. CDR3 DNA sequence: TGTGCCATCAGTGGCAGGACAGGGATAGGGAACTATGAGCAGTTCTTC.

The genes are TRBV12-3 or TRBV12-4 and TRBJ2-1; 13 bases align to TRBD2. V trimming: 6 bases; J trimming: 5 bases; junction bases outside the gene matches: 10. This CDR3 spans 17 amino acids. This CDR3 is CASRSRLAGGMNNEQFF. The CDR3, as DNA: TGTGCCAGCAGATCAAGACTAGCGGGAGGAATGAACAATGAGCAGTTCTTC.